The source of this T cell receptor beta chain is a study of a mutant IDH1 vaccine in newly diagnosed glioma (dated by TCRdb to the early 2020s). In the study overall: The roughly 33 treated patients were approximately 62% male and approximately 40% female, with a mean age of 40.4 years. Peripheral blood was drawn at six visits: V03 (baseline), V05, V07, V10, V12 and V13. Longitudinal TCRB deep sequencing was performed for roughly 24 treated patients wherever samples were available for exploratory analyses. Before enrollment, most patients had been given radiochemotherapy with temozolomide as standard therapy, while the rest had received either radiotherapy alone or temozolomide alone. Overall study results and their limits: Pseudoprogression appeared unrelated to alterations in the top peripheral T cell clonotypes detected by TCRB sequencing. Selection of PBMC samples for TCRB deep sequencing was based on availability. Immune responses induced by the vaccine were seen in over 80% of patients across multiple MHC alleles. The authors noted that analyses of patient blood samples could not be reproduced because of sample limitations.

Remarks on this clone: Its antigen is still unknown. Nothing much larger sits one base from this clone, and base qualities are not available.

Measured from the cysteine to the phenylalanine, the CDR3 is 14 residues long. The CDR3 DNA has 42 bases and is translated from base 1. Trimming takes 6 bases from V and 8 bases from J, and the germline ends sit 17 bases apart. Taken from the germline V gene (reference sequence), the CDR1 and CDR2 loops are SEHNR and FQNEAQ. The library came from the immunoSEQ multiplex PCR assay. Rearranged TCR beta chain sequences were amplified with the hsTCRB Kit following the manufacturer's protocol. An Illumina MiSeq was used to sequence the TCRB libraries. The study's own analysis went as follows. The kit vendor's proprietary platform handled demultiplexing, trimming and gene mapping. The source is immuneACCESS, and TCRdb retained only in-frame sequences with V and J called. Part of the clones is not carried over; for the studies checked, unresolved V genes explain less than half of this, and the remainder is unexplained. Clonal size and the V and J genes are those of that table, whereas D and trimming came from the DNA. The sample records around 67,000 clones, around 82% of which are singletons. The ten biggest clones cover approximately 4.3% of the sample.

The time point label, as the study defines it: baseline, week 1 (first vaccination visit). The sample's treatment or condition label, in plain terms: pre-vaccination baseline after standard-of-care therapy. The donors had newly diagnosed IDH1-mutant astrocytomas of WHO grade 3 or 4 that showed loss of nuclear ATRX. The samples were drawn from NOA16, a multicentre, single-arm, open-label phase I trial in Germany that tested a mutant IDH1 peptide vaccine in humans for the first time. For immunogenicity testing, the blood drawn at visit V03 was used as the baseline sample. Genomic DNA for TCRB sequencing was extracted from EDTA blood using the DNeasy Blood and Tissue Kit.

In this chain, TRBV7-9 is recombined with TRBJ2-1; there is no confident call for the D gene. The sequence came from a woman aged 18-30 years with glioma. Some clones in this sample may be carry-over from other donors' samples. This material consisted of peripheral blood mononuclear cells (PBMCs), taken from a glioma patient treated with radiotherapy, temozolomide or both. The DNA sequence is TGTGCCAGCAGACCCCCCCACGGAAGACATGAGCAGTTCTTC. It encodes CASRPPHGRHEQFF.